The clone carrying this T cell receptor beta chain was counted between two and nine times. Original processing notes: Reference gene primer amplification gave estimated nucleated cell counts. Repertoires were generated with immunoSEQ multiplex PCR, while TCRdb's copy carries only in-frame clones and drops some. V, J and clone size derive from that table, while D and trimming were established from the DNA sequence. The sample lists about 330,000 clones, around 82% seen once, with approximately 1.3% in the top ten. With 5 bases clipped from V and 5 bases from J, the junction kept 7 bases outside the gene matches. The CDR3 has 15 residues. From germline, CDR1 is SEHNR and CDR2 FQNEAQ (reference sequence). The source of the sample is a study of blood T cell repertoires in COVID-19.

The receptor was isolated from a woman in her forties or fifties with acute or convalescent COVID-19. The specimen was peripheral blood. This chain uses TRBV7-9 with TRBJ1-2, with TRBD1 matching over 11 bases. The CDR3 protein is CASSAAGTGGYGYTF. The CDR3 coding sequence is TGTGCCAGCAGCGCAGCCGGGACAGGGGGTTATGGCTACACCTTC.